This TCR beta chain was recovered during a study of cytomegalovirus exposure and HLA in healthy donors (dated by TCRdb to about 2017). Regarding the study in general: In an earlier analysis of around 540 of the donors, 276 Gb of sequence data and 120 million or so unique TCR beta sequences from about 179 million T cells were reported. Approximately 310 gigabases of sequencing data and 78 million or so unique TCR sequences were included in an early release covering 550 to 650 HLA-typed donors. Of the roughly 400 genotyped donors, about 80% fell in the genetic ancestry cluster associated with self-reported Caucasian donors. The aim of the study was to test whether cataloging public T cell receptors could identify signatures of past pathogen exposure. The study profiled the T cell repertoires of 500 to 800 subjects by immunosequencing and related them to cytomegalovirus serostatus. Besides the first cohort of 550 to 750 subjects, a separate validation cohort made up of over 100 different subjects was used. To predict cytomegalovirus infection status, the study brought together high-throughput TCR immunosequencing, statistical association of individual TCRs with disease status, and machine learning. A later analysis re-examined previously published TCR beta repertoires from several hundred donors and added high-resolution HLA genotyping to investigate patterns of TCR occurrence. In the later analysis, no new phenotypic data were used to find candidate immune exposures; instead, reliance was placed on TCR beta sequences and their occurrence across donors. An earlier analysis of roughly 600 of the donors used high-throughput TCR beta sequencing to judge whether each TCR beta V gene segment behaved as functional or pseudogenic. Donor age, sex, ethnicity and CMV serostatus were collected together with the repertoire data. In a later genetic analysis, genome-wide SNP genotypes for about 55% of the roughly 670 donors were used, and that subset was treated as a discovery cohort. All discovery cohort repertoires had been generated on a single sequencing platform. HLA typing included class I and class II loci at four-digit resolution. The number of donors typed differed by locus, with 629-630 for A, B, C, DRB1 and DQB1, 522 for DQA1, about 610 for DPA1, and approximately 470 for DPB1. A few DR-DQ haplotypes were handled as single units for association and clustering because linkage in the cohort was strong. Among 398 genotyped donors of the cohort, an average of about 240,000 unique TCR beta nucleotide sequences were sequenced per donor, around 20% of them non-productive.

Study-level results and caveats: In a later analysis, most CMV-associated TCR beta chains were found to appear HLA-restricted, with HLA associations seemingly driven largely by CMV exposure. Compared with the approximately 600-donor mean, donors in an Asian-associated ancestry cluster had fewer N-insertions in productive TCRs, according to a later genetic analysis. In the study, approximately 150 TCR beta chains were listed as associated with cytomegalovirus. The presence/absence analyses assumed that sequencing depth was roughly uniform across donors, and that assumption may not be true. Strong co-occurrence of HLA alleles, especially DR and DQ, made assigning TCR associations to individual alleles difficult. According to the authors, the approach could potentially be generalized to other disease states and immunological phenotypes. The classifier was reported to diagnose cytomegalovirus status with high specificity and sensitivity in both the original and validation cohorts. Linkage disequilibrium might explain the correlated functional status among segregating V segments, but an unknown experimental factor could not be excluded. A cluster of highly shared sequence variants was judged likely to represent a technical artifact of the sequencing pipeline. An earlier analysis of 450 to 750 of the donors showed that most TCR beta V segments appeared in productive rearrangements either about 87% or about 30% of the time, which broadly matched IMGT annotations. Because HLA typing was missing for some donors at each locus, association tests included only the typed subset. In a later analysis, HLA-associated TCR beta chains showed more clonal expansion and lower generation probabilities than non-associated chains that were equally common. Only TCR beta chains were sequenced in this cohort, and the absence of alpha or paired-chain data limited detectable features. In vitro tests confirmed that three of the cytomegalovirus-associated TCR beta chains recognize cytomegalovirus antigens. Most TCR sequences were seen in very few donors, while some public TCRs were found in many individuals. Fewer than 20 rarely observed V segments, including chromosome 9 orphons, were excluded from the earlier analysis of almost 600 of the donors because counts were too low. A later analysis found that TCR association rates varied across HLA loci, with DRB1 alleles showing the most associated TCRs and HLA-C alleles the fewest. A further reported finding was that TCR beta sequences accurately predicted the HLA-A and HLA-B alleles for most subjects in the first cohort. A later analysis associated about 16,000 TCR beta sequences with specific HLA alleles at a false discovery rate of 0.05. A later analysis reported that several top co-occurrence clusters appeared linked to parvovirus B19, influenza, CMV and Epstein-Barr virus. Some IMGT-functional V segments, including TRBV6-2 and TRBV6-3, could not be told apart with the 87-base-pair reads, so those segments were excluded. An association between a missense DCLRE1C variant and V-gene and J-gene trimming of TCR beta chains was found in a later genetic analysis and replicated in an independent cohort. Immune exposure information for the cohort was limited to CMV serostatus.

Library preparation employed the immunoSEQ multiplex PCR assay. For the multiplex PCR, a mixture combining 60 forward primers for TCR Vbeta segments and 13 reverse primers for TCR Jbeta segments was used. A multiplex PCR assay on genomic DNA amplified the CDR3 region of rearranged TCR beta genes. The Illumina HiSeq System was used to sequence the amplified TCR beta libraries as 87-base-pair reads. The published analysis was carried out like this. In a later analysis, approximately 74 million unique TCR beta chains were counted across the approximately 670 repertoires, and approximately 9.9 million of these chains were shared by at least two donors. Raw reads were error-corrected and collapsed into unique sequences by a nearest-neighbor algorithm in which closely related sequences were merged to remove PCR and sequencing errors. Alignment of CDR3 sequences to IMGT reference sequences was used to assign V, D and J gene segments. For a sequence to be retained, a match of at least six nucleotides was required to both a V gene segment and a J gene segment. Rearrangements were called productive when the CDR3 lacked stop codons and stayed in frame with V and J; all others were non-productive. Following IMGT convention, CDR3 was defined as the stretch from the second conserved V-encoded cysteine to the conserved J-encoded phenylalanine. The earlier analysis of about 590 of the donors excluded sequences that lacked an unambiguous match to a single V gene segment. In an earlier analysis of 450 to 750 of the donors, a V segment was called functional when productive rearrangements were above 56.7%, and segregating when the standard deviation between donors exceeded 5%. A statistical classification framework was built for diagnosing cytomegalovirus status from the catalog of TCR beta chain sequences. A later analysis assigned V and J genes by comparing TCR nucleotide sequences with IMGT/GENE-DB human TR gene sequences. In a later analysis, CDR3 sequences and most-parsimonious VDJ recombination scenarios were assigned using the TCRdist pipeline. In a later analysis, every TCR beta chain was defined by the combination of its CDR3 amino acid sequence and its V-gene family, and reads without a unique V-gene family were dropped. As a way to deal with suspected cross-contamination and a sequencing artifact, a later analysis dropped approximately 590 nucleotide sequences that were highly shared and had low generation probability. For each public chain, a later analysis derived a clonal expansion index from normalized ranks of inferred template counts within each repertoire. In a later analysis, generation probabilities were computed using a VDJ recombination model fitted to out-of-frame rearrangements, and the results were checked against IGoR. In a later analysis, TCR-TCR, TCR-HLA and TCR-CMV co-occurrence was scored with hypergeometric tests, and a repertoire-size bias correction was applied to TCR pairs. In a later analysis, false discovery rates were estimated by permuting HLA or CMV assignments 20 times. In a later analysis, co-occurring TCRs were grouped using DBSCAN, and TCRdist sequence similarity was added for clustering within HLA-allele-positive subsets. Repertoires with fewer than 30,000 or more than 120,000 public chains were left out of co-occurrence clustering, as were five repertoires with anomalous nucleotide sharing. Entries here come from immuneACCESS through TCRdb and include only in-frame sequences with V and J called. Some clones fail to appear in such tables; in the studies checked, an unresolved V gene covers under half of the shortfall, and the cause of the remainder is unknown. V and J calls and clone size are copied from that table; D and trimming were computed from the DNA. This sample gives about 67,000 clones in total; about two thirds of them show up just once. Clones ranked in the top ten supply roughly 2.1% of the sample.

In total, about 650 healthy bone marrow donors made up the cohort. All cohort members were sampled while nominally healthy, although unrecorded immune exposures were likely present. The donor was CMV seronegative and was included in the group of a few hundred seronegative cohort members. A peripheral blood sample was provided by each donor, and peripheral blood mononuclear cells were used for TCR beta sequencing. Genomic DNA extraction from the blood cell samples was performed with the Qiagen DNeasy Blood Extraction Kit. The V and J ends are trimmed by 2 bases and 7 bases, leaving 20 bases between them. CDR1 and CDR2 (MDHEN, SYDVKM) derive from the germline V gene. Reading from cysteine to phenylalanine, the CDR3 counts 16 amino acids. The CDR3 DNA has 48 bases and is translated from base 1. A word on this clone: No antigen is known for it. Per-nucleotide qualities are absent, and no much larger clonotype sits a single base away.

This clonotype was sampled from a young woman in good health and CMV-seronegative. Material for sequencing was PBMCs. The chain was built from TRBV28 and TRBJ1-1; the best D guess is TRBD1, with 5 bases matching. The DNA sequence follows: TGTGCCAGCAGTTTACACTCTCTGGCAGGGAGGGTTGAAGCTTTCTTT. This translates into CASSLHSLAGRVEAFF.